This T cell receptor (beta chain) was profiled in a study of blood T cell repertoires in COVID-19. Clones were sequenced by immunoSEQ multiplex PCR, and TCRdb holds only the in-frame ones, with some missing. The sample has approximately 230,000 clones; 80% to 90% are singletons. The germline V gene encodes CDR1 LNHNV and CDR2 YYDKDF (reference sequence). The germline V and J ends were trimmed by 0 bases and 4 bases, with 16 bases remaining between them. The CDR3 spans 17 residues. What was sequenced was PBMCs or T cells enriched from blood (not recorded which). This TCR came from a woman in her 30s who had recovered from COVID-19. This rearrangement joins TRBV15 to TRBJ1-3; the D gene is possibly TRBD1 (5 bases). In DNA, the CDR3 is TGTGCCACCAGCAGAGATGGTCTTCAGGGTCTGGGAAACACCATATATTTT. The encoded protein is CATSRDGLQGLGNTIYF.